One sample yielded the 23 T cell receptor beta chains listed below, sequenced in a study of cytomegalovirus exposure and HLA in healthy donors. The PCR ran on 60 Vbeta and 13 Jbeta primers. Profiling relied on immunoSEQ multiplex PCR, and the TCRdb table lists in-frame clones only, not all of them. Here the sample spans 150,000 to 190,000 clones, roughly four fifths being singletons. The sample consisted of PBMCs. All receptors derive from a man aged 18-30 years in good health and CMV-seronegative.

This chain links TRBV5-6 with TRBJ2-5; 12 nucleotides line up with TRBD2. This CDR3 contains 14 residues. The germline gives CDR1 SGHDT, CDR2 YYEEEE. V trimming: 8 bases; J trimming: 4 bases; junction bases outside the gene matches: 6. CDR3: CASRLAGEGETQYF. The CDR3 DNA sequence: TGTGCCAGTCGACTAGCGGGAGAGGGAGAGACCCAGTACTTC. The whole variable domain, remainder taken from reference TRBV5-6 and TRBJ2-5, is DAGVTQSPTHLIKTRGQQVTLRCSPKSGHDTVSWYQQALGQGPQFIFQYYEEEERQRGNFPDRFSGHQFPNYSSELNVNALLLGDSALYLCASRLAGEGETQYFGPGTRLLVL.

The genes are TRBV6-5 and TRBJ2-3, with 10 bases aligning to TRBD2. This CDR3 is built from 14 residues. The V and J ends lost 6 bases and 1 base, in that order; junction bases with no gene match: 1. The germline CDR1 and CDR2 sequences are MNHEY and SVGAGI. CDR3 loop: CASRGTSGTDTQYF. CDR3 bases: TGTGCCAGCAGGGGGACTAGCGGCACAGATACGCAGTATTTT.

The chain joins TRBV27 to TRBJ2-1; the match to TRBD1 covers 8 bases. The CDR3 runs to 16 residues. V dropped 1 base and J dropped 6; count of bases not matched to a gene: 8. CDR1 is MNHEY, CDR2 SMNVEV, per germline (reference sequence). CDR3 sequence (DNA): TGTGCCAGCAGTTTATTTTGGACAGGGTATTCCAATGAGCAGTTCTTC. Amino acids: CASSLFWTGYSNEQFF.

This chain links TRBV7-2 with TRBJ2-7, with 10 bases that match TRBD2. The CDR3 contains 15 residues. J was trimmed by 6 bases and V by 1 base; bases with no gene match: 6. Germline loops: CDR1 SGHTA, CDR2 FQGNSA. DNA for the CDR3: TGTGCCAGCAGCTTAGTAGGGCTAGCGGGAGTCGAGCAGTACTTC. Translating gives CASSLVGLAGVEQYF.

The chain recombines TRBV28 with TRBJ2-1; the D gene is possibly TRBD2 (6 bases). CDR1 is MDHEN and CDR2 is SYDVKM in the germline V gene. Trimming took off 6 bases at V and 9 bases at J, with 9 bases between the two ends. The CDR3 is 11 residues long. CDR3 sequence: CASSQEGEQFF. The CDR3 DNA sequence: TGTGCCAGCAGCCAGGAGGGTGAGCAGTTCTTC.

This clone was picked up a small number of times. This chain connects TRBV7-2 to TRBJ1-4; TRBD1 matches at 10 bases. V was pared by 1 base and J by 10 bases, with 6 bases of the junction left unmatched. This CDR3 spans 15 amino acids. Germline assignment: CDR1 SGHTA and CDR2 FQGNSA. As DNA, the CDR3 is TGTGCCAGCAGCTTAGGGGGGACAGGGGTTAGAAAACTGTTTTTT. Translation gives CASSLGGTGVRKLFF.

The chain couples TRBV7-9 to TRBJ1-4; no definite D call. V lost 1 base, J lost 4 bases, and 7 bases lay in between. This CDR3 contains 14 residues. Germline V gene data show CDR1 as SEHNR and CDR2 as FQNEAQ (reference sequence). The CDR3: CASSLGQINEKLFF. The CDR3 nucleotides read TGTGCCAGCAGCTTAGGGCAAATTAATGAAAAACTGTTTTTT. Together with reference TRBV7-9 and TRBJ1-4, the CDR3 gives the full variable domain: DTGVSQNPRHKITKRGQNVTFRCDPISEHNRLYWYRQTLGQGPEFLTYFQNEAQLEKSRLLSDRFSAERPKGSFSTLEIQRTEQGDSAMYLCASSLGQINEKLFFGSGTQLSVL.

The chain uses TRBV7-2 and TRBJ2-7, with D unresolved. CDR3 size: 15 residues. CDR1 is SGHTA, CDR2 FQGNSA, per germline. The V gene lost 5 bases and the J gene lost 4 bases, with 18 bases spanning the gap. The CDR3 DNA sequence: TGTGCCAGCAGCCTAACCCCCGCCCGTGGTTACGAGCAGTACTTC. Translating gives CASSLTPARGYEQYF.

The chain uses TRBV4-3 and TRBJ2-1; D possibly corresponds to TRBD1 (6 bases). Trimming removed 4 bases at V and 2 bases at J, with 15 bases between. CDR1 and CDR2 (germline): LGHNA, YSLEER. The CDR3 consists of 16 residues. The CDR3 DNA sequence: TGCGCCAGCAGCCCCGGGACACAGGTTCCCTACAATGAGCAGTTCTTC. Translating gives CASSPGTQVPYNEQFF.

The rearrangement uses TRBV6-5 and TRBJ2-2; tentative D call: TRBD1 (6 bases). Germline CDR1 reads MNHEY; CDR2 reads SVGAGI. The CDR3 spans 15 residues. V gave up 6 bases and J gave up 5 bases, with 16 bases separating them. Written as DNA, the CDR3 is TGTGCCAGCAGCCCCCTGGGGGCTGGGACCGGGGAGCTGTTTTTT. This encodes CASSPLGAGTGELFF.

V usage is TRBV10-3 and J usage is TRBJ2-7, with 14 bases lining up with TRBD2. The germline gives CDR1 ENHRY, CDR2 SYGVKD. The CDR3 is 18 amino acids. The junction had 17 bases not matched to a gene; V was cut back by 7 bases and J by 6 bases. The CDR3 loop is CAIIRGGLAGEIGVEQYF. The CDR3 bases are TGTGCCATCATCAGGGGGGGACTAGCGGGGGAAATAGGGGTCGAGCAGTACTTC.

The chain uses TRBV6-5 and TRBJ2-5; the D gene is possibly TRBD2 (6 bases). This CDR3 is built from 14 residues. V shed 2 bases and J shed 2 bases, with 9 bases lying between them. CDR1 MNHEY and CDR2 SVGAGI come from the germline V gene. CDR3 nucleotides: TGTGCCAGCAGTTACGGAGGGGTACAAGAGACCCAGTACTTC. This translates into CASSYGGVQETQYF.

This clone was seen repeatedly, ten times or more. This rearrangement joins TRBV25-1 to TRBJ1-1, with 8 bases lining up with TRBD1. CDR1 is MGHDK, CDR2 SYGVNS, per germline. The CDR3 loop spans 13 amino acids. Trimming took 6 bases from V and 4 from J; bases not matched to a gene: 4. CDR3 sequence: CASSPQGGTEAFF. The CDR3 DNA reads as TGTGCCAGCAGCCCACAGGGGGGCACTGAAGCTTTCTTT.

DNA of the CDR3: TGTGCCACCAGGATGGAGGGAATGACCACTGAAGCTTTCTTT. As protein: CATRMEGMTTEAFF. This chain connects TRBV15 to TRBJ1-1; D call uncertain. The V end lost 6 bases, the J end lost 4 bases, and 15 bases lay between the germline ends. CDR1 and CDR2 from the germline V gene are LNHNV and YYDKDF (reference sequence). The CDR3 sequence is 14 residues long.

The chain joins TRBV5-8 to TRBJ2-1; 9 bases agree with TRBD2. The J segment lost 4 bases and the V segment lost 3 bases, leaving 8 bases of the junction unmatched. This CDR3 spans 16 amino acids. CDR1 and CDR2 (germline): SGHTS, YDEGEE. CDR3 amino acids: CASSYGGLAGYNEQFF. The CDR3 DNA reads TGTGCCAGCAGCTATGGAGGCCTAGCGGGGTACAATGAGCAGTTCTTC.

As DNA, the CDR3 is TGTGCCTGGAGTGTAAAATACCGCTCGGGGTACAATGAGCAGTTCTTC. Translated, it gives CAWSVKYRSGYNEQFF. This chain links TRBV30 with TRBJ2-1, with D possibly being TRBD2 (5 bases). V dropped 0 bases and J dropped 4 bases, with 16 bases sitting between them. The germline gives CDR1 GTSNPN, CDR2 SVGIG (reference sequence). This CDR3 spans 16 amino acids. The full variable domain, in which reference TRBV30 and TRBJ2-1 provide the parts outside the CDR3, is SQTIHQWPATLVQPVGSPLSLECTVEGTSNPNLYWYRQAAGRGLQLLFYSVGIGQISSEVPQNLSASRPQDRQFILSSKKLLLSDSGFYLCAWSVKYRSGYNEQFFGPGTRLTVL.

V is TRBV7-2 and J is TRBJ2-1; no reliable D call. In germline, CDR1 is SGHTA, CDR2 FQGNSA. The V end lost 3 bases, the J end lost 6 bases, and 6 bases lay between the germline ends. This CDR3 is 12 amino acids long. The CDR3 bases are TGTGCCAGCAGCTTTTACGGCAATGAGCAGTTCTTC. Its protein product is CASSFYGNEQFF.

This chain links TRBV7-2 with TRBJ2-5, with 14 bases that match TRBD2. Losses at the gene ends were 3 bases for V and 5 bases for J; bases not matched to a gene: 11. The CDR3 has 18 residues. From germline, CDR1 is SGHTA and CDR2 FQGNSA. CDR3 nucleotide sequence: TGTGCCAGCAGCTTGCCCGAGGGACTAGCGGGAGTTGGGGAGACCCAGTACTTC. Translation: CASSLPEGLAGVGETQYF.

The chain couples TRBV7-2 to TRBJ2-2; 9 nucleotides align to TRBD2. CDR3 length equals 16 residues. The V gene end was trimmed by 2 bases and the J gene end by 0 bases; junction bases not matched to a gene: 1. Per the germline V gene, CDR1 is SGHTA and CDR2 is FQGNSA. CDR3 in amino acids: CASSLWTSANTGELFF. The CDR3 DNA follows: TGTGCCAGCAGCTTATGGACTAGCGCGAACACCGGGGAGCTGTTTTTT.

The gene calls are TRBV7-2 and TRBJ2-1; 11 nucleotides agree with TRBD2. CDR3 length: 14 residues. CDR1 SGHTA and CDR2 FQGNSA come from the germline V gene. Trimming took 5 bases from V and 5 from J; bases not matched to a gene: 2. CDR3 protein: CASSPGLADNEQFF. The DNA of the CDR3 is TGTGCCAGCAGCCCGGGACTAGCGGACAATGAGCAGTTCTTC.

A single count supports this clone. The chain carries TRBV19 and TRBJ2-7; 7 bases map to TRBD2. CDR1 is LNHDA, CDR2 SQIVND, per germline (reference sequence). This CDR3 spans 16 amino acids. Trimming at V came to 1 base and at J to 2 bases, leaving 8 bases not matched to a gene. This CDR3 reads CASSIGGRRGTYEQYF. The CDR3 nucleotides are TGTGCCAGTAGTATAGGGGGCCGGCGGGGGACCTACGAGCAGTACTTC. The whole variable domain, filled in from reference TRBV19 and TRBJ2-7, reads DGGITQSPKYLFRKEGQNVTLSCEQNLNHDAMYWYRQDPGQGLRLIYYSQIVNDFQKGDIAEGYSVSREKKESFPLTVTSAQKNPTAFYLCASSIGGRRGTYEQYFGPGTRLTVT.

This clone occurred a few times. V gene TRBV9 combines with J gene TRBJ2-7, with D possibly matching TRBD2 (5 bases). CDR1 and CDR2 (germline): SGDLS, YYNGEE. V was shortened by 4 bases and J by 2 bases, with 19 bases between the two germline ends. The CDR3 runs 16 residues. This CDR3 is CASSLGLEGRPYEQYF. CDR3 bases: TGTGCCAGCAGCCTAGGATTAGAGGGCCGCCCCTACGAGCAGTACTTC.

This rearrangement joins TRBV4-1 to TRBJ2-1; 13 bases align to TRBD2. V gave up 7 bases and J gave up 5 bases; unmatched junction bases: 11. The CDR3 totals 17 residues. Germline CDR1 reads MGHRA; CDR2 reads YSYEKL. CDR3 bases: TGCGCCAGCACCGCCCGGACTAGCGGGAGTACTCACAATGAGCAGTTCTTC. It encodes CASTARTSGSTHNEQFF.